This TCR beta chain stems from a study of T cells in Graves' hyperthyroidism and ophthalmopathy. About the research overall: Peripheral blood draws took place at initial diagnosis, ahead of any treatment. The study, taken as a whole, reports: Ophthalmopathy prediction by the model preceded onset by a median approximately 6.9 months.

Clinical symptoms, serum thyroxine and TRAb, thyroid ultrasound and orbital computed tomography together formed the diagnostic basis. This clonotype was seen repeatedly, ten times or more. Its antigen is as yet unknown. Germline loops: CDR1 GTSNPN, CDR2 SVGIG (reference sequence). The CDR3 sequence is 15 residues long. Trimming removed 4 bases from V and 8 bases from J; junction bases left unmatched: 14. It was RNA transcripts that yielded the amplified TCR beta CDR3 regions. RT-PCR in the first round (using the HTBI primer set) targeted the TCR CDR3. TCRdb fed the multiplex PCR reads into MiXCR, producing one record per CDR3 protein. The sample has about 210,000 distinct CDR3 sequences, approximately 20% seen once.

This clonotype originated in a man aged 35-49 years with Graves' hyperthyroidism. The chain has TRBV30 and TRBJ1-2; TRBD1 matches at 9 bases. Sequencing was done on a sample of blood. CDR3 coding DNA: TGTGCCTGGAAGAGACAGGGGGTTACACTAGGGGGCTACACCTTC. Its protein product is CAWKRQGVTLGGYTF.